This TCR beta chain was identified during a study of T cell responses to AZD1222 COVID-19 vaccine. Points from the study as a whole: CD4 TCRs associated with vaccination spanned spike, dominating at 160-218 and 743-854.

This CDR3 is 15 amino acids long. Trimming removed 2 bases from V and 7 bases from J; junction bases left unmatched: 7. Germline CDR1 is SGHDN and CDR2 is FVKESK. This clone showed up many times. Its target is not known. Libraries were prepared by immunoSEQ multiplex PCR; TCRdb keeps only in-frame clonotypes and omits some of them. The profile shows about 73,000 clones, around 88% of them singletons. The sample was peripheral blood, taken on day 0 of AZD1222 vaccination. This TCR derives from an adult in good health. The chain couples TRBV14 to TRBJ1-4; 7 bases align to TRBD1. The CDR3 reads CASSQKGGAGEKLFF. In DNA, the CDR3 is TGTGCCAGCAGCCAAAAAGGGGGCGCGGGTGAAAAACTGTTTTTT. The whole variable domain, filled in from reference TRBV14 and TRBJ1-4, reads EAGVTQFPSHSVIEKGQTVTLRCDPISGHDNLYWYRRVMGKEIKFLLHFVKESKQDESGMPNNRFLAERTGGTYSTLKVQPAELEDSGVYFCASSQKGGAGEKLFFGSGTQLSVL.